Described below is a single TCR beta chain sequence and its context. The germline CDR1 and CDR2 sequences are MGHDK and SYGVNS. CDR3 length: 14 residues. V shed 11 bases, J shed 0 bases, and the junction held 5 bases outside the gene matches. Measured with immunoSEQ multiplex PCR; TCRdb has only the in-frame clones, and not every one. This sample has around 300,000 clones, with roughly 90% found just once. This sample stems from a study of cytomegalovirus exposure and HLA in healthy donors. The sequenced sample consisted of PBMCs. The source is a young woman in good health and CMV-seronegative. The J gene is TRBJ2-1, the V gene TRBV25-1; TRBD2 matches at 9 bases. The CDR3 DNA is TGTGCCGTACTAGCGGGTGTCTCCTACAATGAGCAGTTCTTC. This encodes CAVLAGVSYNEQFF.